This TCR beta chain is from a study of beta chain features in type 1 diabetes. Findings of the study overall: VDJ junctions sequenced from type 1 diabetes patients showed fewer insertions and more deletions. In all four CD4+ subsets, TCRB CDR3 length was significantly, moderately reduced in type 1 diabetes.

This clone was counted a few times. Antigen unknown. With 3 bases clipped from V and 3 bases from J, the junction kept 8 bases outside the gene matches. This CDR3 is built from 14 residues. Germline CDR1 GTSNPN, CDR2 SVGIG (reference sequence). Sorted CD4+ subsets: naive, central memory, regulatory, stem cell-like memory (CD45RO/CCR7/CD25/CD127/CD95/CD27 panel). The sequenced template was cDNA made from the entire isolated RNA. Clones were sequenced by immunoSEQ multiplex PCR, and TCRdb holds only the in-frame ones, with some missing. The data hold 450,000 to 600,000 clones, with over 25% observed a single time.

Sequenced: naive CD4+ T cells from blood. The chain couples TRBV30 to TRBJ2-7; 7 bases are a match to TRBD1. This sequence was found in a man between 18 and 35 years old in good health. The CDR3 spells CAWRPTGLLYEQYF. In DNA, the CDR3 is TGTGCCTGGAGGCCGACAGGGCTCCTCTACGAGCAGTACTTC.